A selection of T cell receptor beta chains follows, all from one sample in a study of tumor-infiltrating lymphocytes in primary liver carcinoma. TCRdb used MiXCR to reprocess the multiplex PCR reads, holding one entry per CDR3 protein. The sample lists around 60,000 distinct CDR3 sequences; 71% were seen once. Sequenced material: liver tumor tissue from sampling region 4. These receptors were taken from a middle-aged man with primary liver carcinoma and hepatitis B virus infection. Each CDR3 is given with its conserved first and last residue. Each record gives: D gene, clone size, J gene, V gene, CDR3 protein, CDR3 DNA. A D gene is named only where the DNA matches it firmly. A row's size may be missing; if present it is once, few, many or a size class.

-,once,TRBJ2-1,TRBV30,CAWQGMINYNEQFF,TGTGCCTGGCAAGGAATGATTAACTACAATGAGCAGTTCTTC
-,-,TRBJ2-5,TRBV6-5,CASSYGVGPETQYF,TGTGCCAGCAGTTACGGAGTGGGACCGGAGACCCAGTACTTC
-,once,TRBJ2-5,TRBV6-5,CVSSYSWDAQETKYF,TGTGTCAGCAGTTACAGCTGGGATGCACAAGAGACAAAGTACTTC
-,-,TRBJ1-5,TRBV29-1,CSESEQGYGQPQHF,TGCAGCGAATCCGAACAGGGTTATGGGCAGCCCCAGCATTTT
-,-,TRBJ2-1,TRBV24-1,CATSSEARCNEQSF,TGTGCCACCTCAAGCGAGGCACGGTGCAATGAGCAGTCCTTC
-,-,TRBJ2-5,TRBV29-1,CSVEDGTCQEAQYF,TGCAGCGTTGAAGATGGGACGTGCCAAGAGGCCCAGTACTTC
-,-,TRBJ2-7,TRBV6-1,CASSVRVHEQYF,TGTGCTAGCAGTGTCAGGGTCCACGAGCAGTACTTC
-,once,TRBJ2-7,TRBV4-2,CESSPFGTDSSYEQYF,TGTGAAAGCAGCCCCTTTGGGACGGACAGCTCCTACGAGCAGTACTTC
-,many,TRBJ2-1,TRBV12-3/TRBV12-4,CASSLWTDEQFF,TGTGCCAGCAGTTTATGGACAGACGAGCAGTTCTTC
TRBD1,few,TRBJ2-1,TRBV4-1,CASSHRDRQYYNEQFF,TGCGCCAGCAGCCATCGGGACAGGCAATACTACAATGAGCAGTTCTTC
-,-,TRBJ2-7,TRBV20-1,CSAGPYRYEQYF,TGCAGTGCCGGACCTTACCGCTACGAGCAGTACTTC
-,-,TRBJ2-7,TRBV11-2,CAVSPGGYEQYF,TGTGCCGTCAGTCCAGGTGGCTATGAGCAGTACTTC
-,few,TRBJ1-5,TRBV11-2,CASSLVGVTGSNQSQHF,TGTGCCAGCAGTTTAGTAGGGGTAACAGGGAGCAATCAGTCCCAGCATTTT
-,-,TRBJ2-3,TRBV12-5,CASGSDAGRTDTQYF,TGTGCTAGTGGCTCCGACGCGGGACGCACTGATACGCAGTATTTT
-,-,TRBJ1-1,TRBV5-4,CASSQGGRGSSTEAFF,TGTGCCAGCAGTCAAGGGGGGCGCGGCTCGAGCACTGAAGCTTTCTTT
-,few,TRBJ2-3,TRBV30,CAWSPWEAPDTQYF,TGTGCCTGGAGTCCCTGGGAGGCCCCAGATACGCAGTATTTT
-,-,TRBJ2-5,TRBV11-2,CTSSQTPGGVKESQHF,TGTACCAGCAGCCAAACTCCTGGCGGGGTGAAAGAGTCCCAGCACTTC
-,few,TRBJ1-5,TRBV7-8,CARSLGVTGTLSNQPQHF,TGTGCCAGGAGCTTAGGAGTCACAGGGACCCTTAGCAATCAGCCCCAGCATTTT
-,-,TRBJ1-5,TRBV6-2/TRBV6-3,CASSPRTTGVLTDYQPQHF,TGTGCCAGCAGTCCTCGGACGACAGGCGTGTTGACAGACTATCAGCCCCAGCATTTT
-,once,TRBJ1-5,TRBV12-3/TRBV12-4,CASKVASNQPQHF,TGCGCCAGCAAGGTGGCGAGCAATCAGCCCCAGCATTTT
TRBD1,-,TRBJ2-7,TRBV11-2,CASSCGAGGQCEQYF,TGTGCCAGCAGCTGTGGGGCAGGGGGCCAGTGCGAGCAGTACTTC
-,medium-sized,TRBJ1-6,TRBV5-6,CASSLVGQRNSPLHF,TGTGCCAGCAGCTTGGTTGGACAGCGCAATTCACCCCTCCACTTT
-,many,TRBJ2-1,TRBV28,CASSQLNNEQFF,TGTGCCAGCTCCCAGCTGAACAATGAGCAGTTCTTC
TRBD1,many,TRBJ2-7,TRBV28,CASSLSGQGVYEQYF,TGTGCCAGCAGTCTCTCCGGACAGGGGGTCTACGAGCAGTACTTC
-,many,TRBJ2-7,TRBV6-1,CASSGRGRNYEQYF,TGTGCCAGCAGTGGGAGGGGTAGGAACTACGAGCAGTACTTC
-,-,TRBJ2-1,TRBV6-2/TRBV6-3,CTSRASGRRDEQFF,TGTACCAGCAGGGCCAGCGGTAGGCGGGATGAACAGTTCTTC
-,-,TRBJ1-1,TRBV7-9,CASSTRTASNTETFF,TGTGCCAGCAGCACCCGGACAGCTTCGAATACTGAAACTTTCTTT
-,-,TRBJ2-1,TRBV5-1,CAGSSLFDNEQFF,TGCGCCGGCAGCTCGCTATTTGACAATGAGCAGTTCTTC
TRBD2,-,TRBJ2-1,TRBV6-6,CGSRRLAGEGDEQFF,TGTGGCAGCAGGCGGCTAGCGGGAGAGGGAGATGAGCAGTTCTTC
TRBD2,few,TRBJ2-1,TRBV12-3/TRBV12-4,CASSHSGRYYNEQFF,TGTGCCAGCAGTCATAGCGGGAGATACTACAATGAGCAGTTCTTC
-,-,TRBJ2-3,TRBV7-9,CASGLRQGPTDMQYF,TGTGCCAGCGGCCTAAGGCAGGGGCCCACAGATATGCAGTATTTT
-,-,TRBJ2-1,TRBV7-9,CVSSLPYHGPKTNEQFF,TGTGTCAGCAGCTTACCATATCATGGGCCTAAAACAAATGAGCAGTTTTTC
-,-,TRBJ2-2,TRBV6-6,CASTPRGWVTDNRELFF,TGTGCCAGTACCCCAAGAGGTTGGGTCACGGACAATAGGGAGCTGTTTTTT
-,-,TRBJ1-3,TRBV24-1,CATSESVIKGNTLYF,TGTGCCACCAGTGAATCGGTGATAAAGGGAAACACCTTATATTTT
TRBD1,-,TRBJ2-1,TRBV11-2,CGSRSGTGTKDEHFF,TGTGGCAGCAGGTCCGGGACAGGGACTAAAGATGAGCACTTCTTC
-,medium-sized,TRBJ2-7,TRBV11-3,CASSLGFGQFYEQYF,TGTGCCAGCAGCTTAGGGTTCGGACAGTTCTACGAGCAGTACTTC
-,once,TRBJ1-6,TRBV4-3,CASSQAQTVDNPPLHF,TGCGCCAGCAGCCAAGCACAAACTGTCGATAATCCACCCCTCCACTTT
-,-,TRBJ2-7,TRBV12-3/TRBV12-4,CASSPDSYERYF,TGTGCCAGCAGTCCGGACTCCTACGAGCGGTACTTC
TRBD1,many,TRBJ2-7,TRBV6-5,CASAQWGTAHEQYF,TGTGCCAGCGCCCAATGGGGGACAGCCCACGAGCAGTACTTC
-,-,TRBJ2-2,TRBV12-3/TRBV12-4,CAISLLTLANTEELFF,TGTGCCATCAGCCTACTAACGCTCGCGAACACCGAGGAGCTGTTTTTT
-,-,TRBJ2-2,TRBV7-9,CASSLVDNTGELVF,TGTGCCAGCAGCTTAGTTGACAACACCGGGGAGCTGGTTTTT
-,few,TRBJ1-5,TRBV15,CATSRDYEVQQPQHF,TGTGCCACCAGCAGAGATTACGAAGTGCAGCAGCCCCAGCATTTT
-,-,TRBJ1-1,TRBV12-3/TRBV12-4,CASSLEVGVPEAFF,TGTGCCAGCAGTTTAGAAGTAGGGGTCCCTGAAGCTTTCTTT
-,many,TRBJ2-5,TRBV29-1,CSVPQGWTTQYF,TGCAGCGTGCCACAGGGATGGACGACCCAGTACTTC
-,many,TRBJ1-1,TRBV7-9,CASSLSLNTEAFF,TGTGCCAGCAGCTTATCCCTGAACACTGAAGCTTTCTTT
-,-,TRBJ2-2,TRBV11-2,CASNLKYTGELFF,TGTGCCAGCAACTTAAAGTACACCGGGGAACTGTTTTTT
-,-,TRBJ1-5,TRBV5-1,CASSLSVNNQPQHF,TGCGCCAGTAGCTTGTCAGTGAACAATCAACCCCAGCATTTT
-,-,TRBJ1-2,TRBV12-3/TRBV12-4,CASSRQGGNYGYIF,TGTGCCAGCTCCCGGCAGGGTGGAAACTATGGCTACATCTTC
TRBD2,-,TRBJ2-4,TRBV28,CASSRSDSGLAKNILYF,TGTGCCAGCAGCCGGAGCGACAGTGGACTAGCCAAAAACATTCTGTACTTC
TRBD1,many,TRBJ1-4,TRBV11-2,CASSLGQGAENLFF,TGTGCCAGCAGCTTAGGGCAGGGGGCTGAAAATCTGTTTTTT
TRBD2,-,TRBJ2-3,TRBV10-3,CATGLAGADTKYF,TGTGCCACTGGACTAGCGGGAGCAGATACGAAGTATTTT
-,-,TRBJ1-1,TRBV11-2,CVSSLTAFDTEAFF,TGTGTCAGTAGCTTAACGGCCTTCGACACAGAAGCCTTCTTT
TRBD1,-,TRBJ1-1,TRBV5-1,CASSFGQGTEAFF,TGCGCCAGCAGCTTCGGACAGGGCACTGAAGCTTTCTTT
-,-,TRBJ2-1,TRBV11-2,CASSLNPENPYNEQFF,TGTGCCAGCAGCTTAAATCCAGAGAACCCCTACAATGAGCAGTTCTTC
-,once,TRBJ2-7,TRBV4-2,CASSREAYEQYF,TGTGCCAGCAGCCGAGAGGCCTACGAGCAGTACTTC